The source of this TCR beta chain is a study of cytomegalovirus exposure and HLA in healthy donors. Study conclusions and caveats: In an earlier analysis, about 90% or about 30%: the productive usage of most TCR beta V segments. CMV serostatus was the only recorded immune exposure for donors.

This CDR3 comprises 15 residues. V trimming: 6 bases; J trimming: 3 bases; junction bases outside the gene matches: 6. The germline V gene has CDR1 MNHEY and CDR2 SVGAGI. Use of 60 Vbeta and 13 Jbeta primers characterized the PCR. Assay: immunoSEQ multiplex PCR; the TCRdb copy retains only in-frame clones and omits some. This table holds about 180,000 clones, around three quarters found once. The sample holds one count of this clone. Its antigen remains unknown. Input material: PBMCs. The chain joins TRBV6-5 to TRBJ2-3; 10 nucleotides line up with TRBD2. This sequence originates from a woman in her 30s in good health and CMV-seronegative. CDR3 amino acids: CASSYVAGGTDTQYF. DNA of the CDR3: TGTGCCAGCAGCTATGTAGCGGGGGGAACAGATACGCAGTATTTT.